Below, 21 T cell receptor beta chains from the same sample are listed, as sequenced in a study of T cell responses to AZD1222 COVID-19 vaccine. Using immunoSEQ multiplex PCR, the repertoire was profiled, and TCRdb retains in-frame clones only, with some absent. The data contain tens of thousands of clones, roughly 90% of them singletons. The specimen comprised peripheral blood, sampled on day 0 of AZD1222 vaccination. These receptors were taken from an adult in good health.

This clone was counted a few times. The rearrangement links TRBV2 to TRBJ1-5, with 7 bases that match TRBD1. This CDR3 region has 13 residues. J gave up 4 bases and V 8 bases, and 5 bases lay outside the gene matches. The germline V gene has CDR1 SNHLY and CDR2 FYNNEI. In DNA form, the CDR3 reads TGTGCCAGCGGGGGACAGAGAAATCAGCCCCAGCATTTT. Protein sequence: CASGGQRNQPQHF.

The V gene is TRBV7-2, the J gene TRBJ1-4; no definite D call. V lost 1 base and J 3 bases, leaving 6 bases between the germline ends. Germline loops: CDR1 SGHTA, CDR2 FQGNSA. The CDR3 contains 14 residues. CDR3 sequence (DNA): TGTGCCAGCAGCTTAGGGGGTCCTAATGAAAAACTGTTTTTT. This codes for CASSLGGPNEKLFF. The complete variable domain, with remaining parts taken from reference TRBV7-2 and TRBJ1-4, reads GAGVSQSPSNKVTEKGKDVELRCDPISGHTALYWYRQSLGQGLEFLIYFQGNSAPDKSGLPSDRFSAERTGGSVSTLTIQRTQQEDSAVYLCASSLGGPNEKLFFGSGTQLSVL.

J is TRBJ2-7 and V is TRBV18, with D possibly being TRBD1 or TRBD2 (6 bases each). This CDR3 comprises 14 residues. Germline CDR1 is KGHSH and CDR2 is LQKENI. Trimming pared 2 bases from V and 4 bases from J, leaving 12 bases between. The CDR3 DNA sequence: TGTGCCAGCTCACCAACTAGGGGGGCATACGAGCAGTACTTC. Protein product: CASSPTRGAYEQYF.

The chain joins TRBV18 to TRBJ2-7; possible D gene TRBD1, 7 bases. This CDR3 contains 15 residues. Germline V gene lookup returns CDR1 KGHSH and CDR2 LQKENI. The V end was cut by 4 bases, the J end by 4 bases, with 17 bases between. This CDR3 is CASSRDRVGTYEQYF. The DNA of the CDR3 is TGTGCCAGCTCACGTGACAGGGTAGGGACTTACGAGCAGTACTTC.

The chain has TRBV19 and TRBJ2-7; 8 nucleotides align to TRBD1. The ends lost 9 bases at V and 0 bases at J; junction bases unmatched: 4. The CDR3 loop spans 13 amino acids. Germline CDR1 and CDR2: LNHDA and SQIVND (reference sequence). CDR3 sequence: CARRQGTSYEQYF. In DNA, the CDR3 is TGTGCCAGGAGACAGGGGACCTCCTACGAGCAGTACTTC. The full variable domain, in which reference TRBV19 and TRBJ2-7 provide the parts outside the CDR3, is DGGITQSPKYLFRKEGQNVTLSCEQNLNHDAMYWYRQDPGQGLRLIYYSQIVNDFQKGDIAEGYSVSREKKESFPLTVTSAQKNPTAFYLCARRQGTSYEQYFGPGTRLTVT.

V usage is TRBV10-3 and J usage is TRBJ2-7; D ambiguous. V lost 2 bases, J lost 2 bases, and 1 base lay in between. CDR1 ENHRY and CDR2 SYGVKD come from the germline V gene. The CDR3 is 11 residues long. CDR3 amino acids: CAISETYEQYF. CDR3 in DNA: TGTGCCATCAGTGAGACCTACGAGCAGTACTTC.

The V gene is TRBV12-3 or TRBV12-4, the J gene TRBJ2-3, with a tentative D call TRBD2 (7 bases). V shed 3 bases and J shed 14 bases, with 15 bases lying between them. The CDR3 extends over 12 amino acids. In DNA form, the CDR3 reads TGTGCCAGCAGTTTTCGAGGGGGGGGCGGGTATTTT. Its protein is CASSFRGGGGYF.

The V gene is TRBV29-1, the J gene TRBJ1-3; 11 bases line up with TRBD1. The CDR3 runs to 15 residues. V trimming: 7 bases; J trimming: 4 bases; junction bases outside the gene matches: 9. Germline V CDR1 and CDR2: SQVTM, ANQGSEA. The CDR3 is CSAVQGQGAGNTIYF. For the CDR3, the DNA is TGCAGCGCAGTACAAGGACAGGGGGCAGGAAACACCATATATTTT.

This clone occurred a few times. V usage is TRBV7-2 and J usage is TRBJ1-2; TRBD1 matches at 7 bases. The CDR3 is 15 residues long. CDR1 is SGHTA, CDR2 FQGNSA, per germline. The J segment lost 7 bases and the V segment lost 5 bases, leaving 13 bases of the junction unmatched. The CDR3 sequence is CASSLGGQASGGYTF. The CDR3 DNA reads TGTGCCAGCAGCCTAGGGGGCCAGGCATCTGGTGGCTACACCTTC.

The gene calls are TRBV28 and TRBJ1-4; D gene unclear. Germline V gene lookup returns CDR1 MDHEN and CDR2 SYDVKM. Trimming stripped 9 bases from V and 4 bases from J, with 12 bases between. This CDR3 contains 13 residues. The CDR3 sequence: CASRALINEKLFF. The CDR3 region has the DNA TGTGCCAGTCGGGCGCTAATTAATGAAAAACTGTTTTTT.

The CDR3 here is CASSPGQGLNYGYTF. The CDR3 DNA is TGTGCCAGCAGCCCGGGACAGGGCTTAAACTATGGCTACACCTTC. This chain connects TRBV7-3 to TRBJ1-2, with 9 bases fitting TRBD1. V lost 5 bases, J lost 2 bases, and 6 bases stayed unmatched. This CDR3 spans 15 amino acids. Per the germline V gene, CDR1 is SGHTA and CDR2 is FQGTGA.

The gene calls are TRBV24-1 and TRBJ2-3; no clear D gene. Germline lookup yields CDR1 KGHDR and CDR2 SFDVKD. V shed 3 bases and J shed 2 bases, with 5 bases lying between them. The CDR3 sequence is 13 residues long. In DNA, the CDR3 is TGTGCCACCAGTGATCCCAACACAGATACGCAGTATTTT. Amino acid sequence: CATSDPNTDTQYF.

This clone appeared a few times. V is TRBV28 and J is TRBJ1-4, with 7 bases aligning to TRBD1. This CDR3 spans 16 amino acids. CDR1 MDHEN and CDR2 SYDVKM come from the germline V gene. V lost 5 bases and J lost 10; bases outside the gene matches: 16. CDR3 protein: CASSLRDRYSTGKLFF. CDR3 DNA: TGTGCCAGCAGTCTCCGGGACAGATACTCCACCGGAAAACTGTTTTTT.

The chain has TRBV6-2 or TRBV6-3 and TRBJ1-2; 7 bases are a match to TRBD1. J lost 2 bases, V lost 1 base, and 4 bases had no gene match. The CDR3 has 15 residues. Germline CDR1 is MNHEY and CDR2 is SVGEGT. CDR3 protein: CASSYYGQENYGYTF. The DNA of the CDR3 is TGTGCCAGCAGTTACTACGGACAGGAAAACTATGGCTACACCTTC.

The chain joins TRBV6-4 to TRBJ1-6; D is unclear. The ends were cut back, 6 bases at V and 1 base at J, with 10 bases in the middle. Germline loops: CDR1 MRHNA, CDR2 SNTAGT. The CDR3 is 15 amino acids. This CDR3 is CASSLQYSYNSPLHF. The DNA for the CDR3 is TGTGCCAGCAGCCTTCAGTATTCCTATAATTCACCCCTCCACTTT.

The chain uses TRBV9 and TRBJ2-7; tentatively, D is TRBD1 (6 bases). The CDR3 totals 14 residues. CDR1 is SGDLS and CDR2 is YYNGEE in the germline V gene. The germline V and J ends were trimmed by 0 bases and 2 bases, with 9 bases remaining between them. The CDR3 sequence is CASSVGPGAYEQYF. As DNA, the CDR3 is TGTGCCAGCAGCGTAGGTCCAGGGGCCTACGAGCAGTACTTC.

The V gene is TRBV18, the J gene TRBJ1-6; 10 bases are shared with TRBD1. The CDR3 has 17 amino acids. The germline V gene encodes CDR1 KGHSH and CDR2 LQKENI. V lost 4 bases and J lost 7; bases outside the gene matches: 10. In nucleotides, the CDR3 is TGTGCCAGCTCACTCGACAGGGGGCGCCCCGGAAATTCACCCCTCCACTTT. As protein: CASSLDRGRPGNSPLHF.

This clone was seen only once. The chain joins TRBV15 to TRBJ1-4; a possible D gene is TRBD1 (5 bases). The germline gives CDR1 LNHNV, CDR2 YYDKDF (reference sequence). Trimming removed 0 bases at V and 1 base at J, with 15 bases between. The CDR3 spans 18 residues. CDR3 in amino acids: CATSREVKLGGTNEKLFF. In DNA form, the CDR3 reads TGTGCCACCAGCAGAGAGGTTAAACTGGGGGGAACTAATGAAAAACTGTTTTTT.

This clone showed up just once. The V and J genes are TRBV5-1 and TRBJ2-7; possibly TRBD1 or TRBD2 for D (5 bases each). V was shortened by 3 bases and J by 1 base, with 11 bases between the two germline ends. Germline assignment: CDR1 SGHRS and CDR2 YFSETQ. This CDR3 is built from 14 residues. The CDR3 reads CASSSGTPSYEQYF. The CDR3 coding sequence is TGCGCCAGCAGCTCAGGGACGCCGTCCTACGAGCAGTACTTC.

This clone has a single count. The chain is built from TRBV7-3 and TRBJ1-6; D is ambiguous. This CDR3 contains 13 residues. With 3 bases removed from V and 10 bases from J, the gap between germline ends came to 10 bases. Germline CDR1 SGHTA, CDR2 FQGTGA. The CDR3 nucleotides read TGTGCCAGCAGCTTCCAAAACAACTCACCCCTCCACTTT. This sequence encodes CASSFQNNSPLHF.

CDR3 coding DNA: TGTGCCAGCAGCCAAGATGTTGGGCTAGCGGGGCACCACCCCAGAGATACGCAGTATTTT. As protein: CASSQDVGLAGHHPRDTQYF. The chain couples TRBV3-1 (or the pseudogene TRBV3-2) to TRBJ2-3; 9 bases agree with TRBD2. The germline gives CDR1 LGHDT, CDR2 YNNKEL (reference sequence). V lost 0 bases to trimming and J lost 5 bases; unmatched junction nucleotides: 18. This CDR3 has 20 residues.